Included here is one T cell receptor (beta chain) sequence, with context. The clone's antigen remains unknown. No base-level quality is on record; no much larger clone is a single base apart. The data originate from a study of molecular identifiers for immune sequencing clone quantification (dated by TCRdb to 2016 to 2019). With respect to the entire study: In a replicate experiment, RNA from about 21,000 or 97,000 naive CD8 T cells was split into five aliquots, four of which were sequenced. This methods study benchmarked molecular-identifier clustering-based TCR repertoire sequencing (MIDCIRS) and TCR RNA copy counting, using CD8 T cells to do so. Overall results and qualifications from the work: Spiked-in Jurkat TCR RNA equivalent to a single cell was reported to be detectable even among one million naive CD8 T cells. About three recovered TCR RNA copies per cell were obtained by modeling, versus roughly 10 by digital PCR, implying a capture efficiency of 30% to 35%. Clones above 20 RNA copies held over 97% of molecules in CMV-specific effector cells but under 1% in naive cells. When barcode sub-clustering was left out, chimeric consensus sequences inflated TCR diversity, with chimeras reaching as high as 47%. The sizes of highly expanded clones could end up underestimated when identical TCR molecules share a barcode. The naive libraries included spiked-in Jurkat TCR RNA (10 copies' worth), and this Jurkat TCR RNA is not part of the donor repertoire.

Library preparation employed PCR. Sequencing instrument: Illumina HiSeq 4000. Bulk TCR libraries were made following a previously described method, with the TCR primers given in Table S5. The Qiagen AllPrep DNA/RNA kit was used to purify total RNA. Before any analysis, reads coming from multiple sequencing runs of the same library were combined into one pool. On the study's bioinformatics: Reads were retained only if their TCR constant sequence matched exactly, and those retained reads were trimmed to 150 nt and grouped according to their 12-nt molecular barcodes. Reads in each barcode group were sub-clustered using a 15% Levenshtein threshold, and a quality-weighted consensus sequence was built for each RNA molecule. Non-functional sequences were discarded, and so were lower-count sequences lying one edit away from another sequence. On the basis of fitting two negative binomial distributions, barcode sub-clusters with fewer than 20% of the maximum read count were discarded. TCRdb took the public reads, trimmed them with fastp at Q25, ran MiXCR for clone calling and kept in-frame beta chains. Here each entry gathers all rows of one CDR3 protein and keeps the most common genes and DNA. The V and J calls were determined by TCRdb, not by the authors. The table for this sample lists 550,000 to 750,000 distinct CDR3 sequences; just under 20% of them were counted only once. Around 0.9% of the sample comes from the top ten.

Naive CD8 T cell libraries were made from roughly 18,000 to 920,000 sorted cells using 10%, 30% or 50% of purified RNA. Naive CD8 T cells, defined as CD8+CD4-CCR7+CD45RA+, were FACS-sorted into RLT Plus buffer on a BD FACSAria II. To test detection sensitivity, Jurkat RNA equivalent to more than 8 TCR copies was spiked into samples of roughly 20,000-1,100,000 naive CD8 T cells. Enrichment of CD8 T cells was done with RosetteSep CD8+ T Cell Enrichment Cocktail plus Ficoll-Paque, and ACK red cell lysis came afterward. From the cysteine up to the phenylalanine, the CDR3 has a length of 13 residues. CDR3 DNA only is kept here, 39 bases in frame from base 1. CDR1 and CDR2 are read off the germline V gene as SGHVS and FNYEAQ. V is cut by 5 bases and J by 0 bases, and the space between the germline ends is 7 bases.

This TCR was recovered from a human donor in good health. Some libraries in this study had Jurkat cell RNA spiked in. The sequenced material came from naive CD8+ T cells from blood, with Jurkat cell RNA spiked in. According to the study, the label for this sample's cell subset or site signals: FACS-sorted CD8+CD4-CCR7+CD45RA+ naive T cells. Recombination joined TRBV7-6 with TRBJ1-2, with the D gene not clear enough to name. The CDR3 region has the sequence CASSPETNYGYTF. Here is the DNA: TGTGCCAGCAGCCCAGAGACTAACTATGGCTACACCTTC.